The table lists the clone carrying this T cell receptor beta chain with many counts. Germline V gene sequence: CDR1 ENHRY, CDR2 SYGVKD. V lost 6 bases and J lost 7, with 18 bases in between. The CDR3 has 15 amino acids. The record originates from a study of spatial heterogeneity in lung cancer. Background on the study: Alpha-chain sequences were consistently detected in smaller numbers than beta-chain sequences.

Each CDR3 protein is one row after TCRdb ran MiXCR on the 5' RACE reads. The sample carries roughly 70,000 distinct CDR3 sequences, roughly 8.9% recorded once. Specified time point: blood at routine non-recurrence follow-up after resection. Whole RNA obtained from tumor, nontumor lung or frozen PBMC underwent sequencing without sorting. The V gene is TRBV10-3, the J gene TRBJ1-4; weak D call: TRBD1 (5 bases). The sample in question was PBMCs, obtained at follow-up. This receptor was identified in a female donor with early-stage non-small cell lung cancer. The CDR3 DNA reads TGTGCCATCAGCAATCAAGAGGGGAACGGTGAAAAACTGTTTTTT. The encoded protein is CAISNQEGNGEKLFF.